This T cell receptor beta chain was captured by sequencing in a study of monozygotic twins with inflammatory bowel disease (dated by TCRdb to about 2019). At the level of the whole study: A total of 28 monozygotic twin pairs were included in the full study, comprising nine German pairs (four IBD-concordant, five IBD-discordant) and 19 IBD-discordant Danish pairs. Each individual had, on average, about 151 000 unique TCRalpha sequences and 181 000 unique TCRbeta sequences available for analysis. The search for disease-associated traits relied mainly on comparing, within discordant pairs, IBD patients with their genetically identical healthy co-twins. What the research found in general, with its limitations: Different T cell subtypes could not be distinguished in the analysis. No single strong signal or clonotype linked to IBD turned up in the results, so the idea that one exists was not supported. Differing immunosuppressive treatments among patients may have added background noise and inter-individual variability to the repertoires. No difference in repertoire similarity was observed between concordant and discordant twins, possibly owing to limited statistical power. Compared with healthy twins, IBD patients shared fewer clonotypes with other individuals, and the difference was most pronounced in patients with signs of disease activity. IBD patients had lower TCRbeta repertoire diversity, measured by the inverse Simpson index, than their healthy co-twins.

From each donor, a roughly 2.5 ml peripheral blood sample was collected into PAXgene tubes and kept at -80 degrees C. Without any T cell sorting, total RNA was extracted from whole blood using the PAXgene blood miRNA kit on an automated QIAcube. Peripheral blood from monozygotic twin pairs, either concordant or discordant for inflammatory bowel disease, underwent deep TCRalpha and TCRbeta repertoire profiling that used unique molecular barcoding. Smoking habits were recorded for all twin pairs, and individuals were classified as current, former or never smokers. The CDR3 covers 16 residues, taking in both the cysteine and the phenylalanine. DNA is not on record. Points on this clonotype: The clone's antigen remains unknown.

Libraries were prepared through 5' RACE. Preparation of each TCR library used approximately 3,500 ng of total RNA. cDNA was synthesized with SMARTScribe reverse transcriptase in eight separate reactions per sample. During cDNA synthesis, template switching was used to introduce unique molecular identifiers that contained a 6-nucleotide sample barcode. TCRalpha and TCRbeta cDNA was amplified in two nested PCRs of roughly 16 and 10 cycles, and bead purification was carried out after each PCR. Before amplification, cDNA was treated with uracil DNA-glycosylase and purified using the QIAquick PCR purification kit. The second PCR added Illumina TruSeq-compatible adapters along with sample-specific barcodes. TapeStation and Qubit were used to check library quality and concentration, and 4.5 to 6 ng of each library was pooled. The pooled libraries were sequenced with 2 x 100 bp reads and custom sequencing primers on an Illumina HiSeq2500 single-index Rapid Run. The authors' analysis ran thus. UMI-based consensus assembly with MiGEC version 1.2.6 was used to correct PCR and sequencing errors. MiXCR version 2.1.1 handled V(D)J alignment, clonotype assembly and CDR3 extraction. Normalisation of gene usage, clonotype sharing and MAIT/NKT TCR abundance was achieved by analysing the top 1000, 10 000 and 20 000 clonotypes per sample. After downsampling to 27 000 UMIs, diversity was calculated as the inverse Simpson index using the vegan R package. Paired Mann-Whitney U tests on discordant twin pairs were used, with Benjamini-Hochberg multiple-testing correction. TCRdb reprocessed the reads into one record per CDR3 protein sequence, lacking DNA. These V and J calls are TCRdb output, not the study's own analysis. The sample table gives about 450,000 distinct CDR3 sequences. The top ten hold 2% to 2.5% of the sample.

The sequenced sample was blood. This clonotype was obtained from a human donor with ulcerative colitis or Crohn's disease, or a healthy co-twin of an affected twin (not recorded which). The chain was built from TRBV12-3 or TRBV12-4 and TRBJ2-2; TCRdb's D call of TRBD1 is untestable without DNA. The CDR3 reads as follows: CASSFLPQVNTGELFF.